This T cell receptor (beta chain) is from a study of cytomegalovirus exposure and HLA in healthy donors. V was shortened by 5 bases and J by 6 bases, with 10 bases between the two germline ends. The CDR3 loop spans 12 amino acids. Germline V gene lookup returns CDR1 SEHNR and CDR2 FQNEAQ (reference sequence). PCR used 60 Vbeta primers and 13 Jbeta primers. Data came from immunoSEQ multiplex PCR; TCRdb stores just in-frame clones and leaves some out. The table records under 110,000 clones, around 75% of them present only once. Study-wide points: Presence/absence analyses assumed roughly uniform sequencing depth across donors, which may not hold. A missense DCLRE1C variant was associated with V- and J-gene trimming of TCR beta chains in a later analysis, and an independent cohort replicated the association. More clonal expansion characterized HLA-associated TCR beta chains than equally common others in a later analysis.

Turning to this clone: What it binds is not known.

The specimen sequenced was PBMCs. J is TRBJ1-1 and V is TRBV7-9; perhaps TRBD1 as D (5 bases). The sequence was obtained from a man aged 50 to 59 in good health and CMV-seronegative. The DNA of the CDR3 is TGTGCCAGCAGCACCCTAGGGGCTGAAGCTTTCTTT. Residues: CASSTLGAEAFF.